These T cell receptor beta chains were read from a single sample in a study of blood T cell repertoires in COVID-19. Sequenced by immunoSEQ multiplex PCR; TCRdb stores in-frame clones only, minus some. Here the sample spans under 250,000 clones, approximately 88% being singletons. Sequencing used PBMCs or T cells enriched from blood (not recorded which). These receptor sequences come from a woman younger than 45 with acute COVID-19. Each CDR3 is given with its conserved first and last residue. Expanded clones are given a class, and other clones once, few, many or no size at all.

TRBV4-1,TRBJ2-1,NA,CASSLGQGDEQFF
TRBV6-1,TRBJ2-1,NA,CASSEKGGPYNEQFF
TRBV12-3/TRBV12-4,TRBJ1-2,NA,CASSLSGNYGYTF
TRBV4-2,TRBJ1-6,NA,CASSQIQGTGLNSPLHF
TRBV18,TRBJ1-4,NA,CASSLQGTNEKLFF
TRBV12-3/TRBV12-4,TRBJ1-4,NA,CASSLGRVTLFF
TRBV7-8,TRBJ1-2,NA,CASSTGGADGYTF
TRBV4-3,TRBJ1-1,NA,CAAQGEFTEAFF
TRBV7-9,TRBJ1-2,NA,CASSAQDRSVYTF
TRBV19,TRBJ1-6,NA,CASSMMSSYNSPLHF
TRBV7-2,TRBJ1-2,NA,CASSLTWRDLYGYTF
TRBV27,TRBJ1-1,NA,CASSLGGNTEAFF
TRBV21-1,TRBJ1-1,NA,CASSPDRGLRGTEAFF
TRBV5-1,TRBJ1-2,NA,CASRGLGQGGYGYTF
TRBV25-1,TRBJ1-4,NA,CASSEYGPTGREKLFF
TRBV19,TRBJ1-3,NA,CASSRGGLGGNTIYF
TRBV19,TRBJ1-1,NA,CASSNPEGAGGEAFF
TRBV27,TRBJ2-1,NA,CASSLKGSWLPPGSSYNEQFF
TRBV5-1,TRBJ2-4,NA,CASSLDRRDSLNIQYF
TRBV4-3,TRBJ1-4,once,CASSQVGGTNEKLFF
TRBV18,TRBJ1-2,NA,CASSPVTPANYGYTF
TRBV19,TRBJ1-5,NA,CAGGTGGYNQPQHF
TRBV28,TRBJ1-4,NA,CASSLNLRATNEKLFF
TRBV5-1,TRBJ2-5,NA,CASSLGPSGEQETQYF
TRBV5-1,TRBJ2-3,NA,CASRRTSSITDTQYF
TRBV11-3,TRBJ2-4,NA,CASSPSGGIKDIQYF
TRBV2,TRBJ1-5,few,CASSESEGRGNQPQHF
TRBV6-4,TRBJ1-1,NA,CASSDSRGSRGAFF
TRBV7-8,TRBJ1-1,NA,CASSFMSGVQTEAFF
TRBV12-3/TRBV12-4,TRBJ2-3,NA,CASSMGLEDTQYF
TRBV19,TRBJ2-7,NA,CASSSPGQGIWEQYF
TRBV7-2,TRBJ1-5,NA,CASSLAAHSQPQHF